The table lists the clone carrying this TCR beta chain with a few counts. The data belong to a study of cytomegalovirus exposure and HLA in healthy donors. Germline V gene sequence: CDR1 MNHNS, CDR2 SASEGT. Trimming cost V 7 bases and J 2 bases, with 10 bases left between them. The CDR3 length is 13 residues. The PCR employed 60 Vbeta primers together with 13 Jbeta primers. In the original analysis: Later analysis identified some 80 million unique TCR beta chains, some 10 million shared. Profiling relied on immunoSEQ multiplex PCR, and the TCRdb table lists in-frame clones only, not all of them. V and J calls and clone size come straight from that table; D and trimming were deduced from the DNA. Among under 110,000 clones listed, more than 70% were seen once.

This clonotype originated in a man aged 35-49 years in good health and CMV-seronegative. The material sequenced was PBMCs. The chain employs TRBV6-1 and TRBJ2-3; D is possibly TRBD2 (6 bases). CDR3 nucleotides: TGTGCCAGCATTCGGGGGACCACAGATACGCAGTATTTT. It is translated as CASIRGTTDTQYF.